This TCR beta chain appears in the sequencing data of a study of PD-L1 blockade in urothelial cancer. Whole-study context: Patients took up atezolizumab in the mid-2010s at 1,200 mg intravenously every 3 weeks. Patients arrived having already received 0 to 3 prior chemotherapy regimens.

The V segment lost 4 bases and the J segment 5 bases; nucleotides outside the gene matches: 4. Germline CDR1 reads MGHRA; CDR2 reads YSYEKL. The length of the CDR3 is 13 residues. The protocol was immunoSEQ multiplex PCR, while the TCRdb copy is restricted to in-frame clones and leaves out a portion. Of some 110,000 clones in the sample, approximately 90% were seen once. Study-wide findings and caveats: Pretreatment TCR clonality in blood under the median foretold superior survival.

Sample time point: peripheral blood 6 weeks after treatment start. About this clone: The antigen is not known.

The sample in question was PBMCs, obtained around atezolizumab (anti-PD-L1) treatment. The rearrangement uses TRBV4-1 and TRBJ1-1; 7 nucleotides line up with TRBD1. This TCR was recovered from a man between 60 and 70 years old with urothelial cancer. The CDR3 reads CASSRQGETEAFF. DNA of the CDR3: TGCGCCAGCAGCCGACAGGGAGAGACTGAAGCTTTCTTT.